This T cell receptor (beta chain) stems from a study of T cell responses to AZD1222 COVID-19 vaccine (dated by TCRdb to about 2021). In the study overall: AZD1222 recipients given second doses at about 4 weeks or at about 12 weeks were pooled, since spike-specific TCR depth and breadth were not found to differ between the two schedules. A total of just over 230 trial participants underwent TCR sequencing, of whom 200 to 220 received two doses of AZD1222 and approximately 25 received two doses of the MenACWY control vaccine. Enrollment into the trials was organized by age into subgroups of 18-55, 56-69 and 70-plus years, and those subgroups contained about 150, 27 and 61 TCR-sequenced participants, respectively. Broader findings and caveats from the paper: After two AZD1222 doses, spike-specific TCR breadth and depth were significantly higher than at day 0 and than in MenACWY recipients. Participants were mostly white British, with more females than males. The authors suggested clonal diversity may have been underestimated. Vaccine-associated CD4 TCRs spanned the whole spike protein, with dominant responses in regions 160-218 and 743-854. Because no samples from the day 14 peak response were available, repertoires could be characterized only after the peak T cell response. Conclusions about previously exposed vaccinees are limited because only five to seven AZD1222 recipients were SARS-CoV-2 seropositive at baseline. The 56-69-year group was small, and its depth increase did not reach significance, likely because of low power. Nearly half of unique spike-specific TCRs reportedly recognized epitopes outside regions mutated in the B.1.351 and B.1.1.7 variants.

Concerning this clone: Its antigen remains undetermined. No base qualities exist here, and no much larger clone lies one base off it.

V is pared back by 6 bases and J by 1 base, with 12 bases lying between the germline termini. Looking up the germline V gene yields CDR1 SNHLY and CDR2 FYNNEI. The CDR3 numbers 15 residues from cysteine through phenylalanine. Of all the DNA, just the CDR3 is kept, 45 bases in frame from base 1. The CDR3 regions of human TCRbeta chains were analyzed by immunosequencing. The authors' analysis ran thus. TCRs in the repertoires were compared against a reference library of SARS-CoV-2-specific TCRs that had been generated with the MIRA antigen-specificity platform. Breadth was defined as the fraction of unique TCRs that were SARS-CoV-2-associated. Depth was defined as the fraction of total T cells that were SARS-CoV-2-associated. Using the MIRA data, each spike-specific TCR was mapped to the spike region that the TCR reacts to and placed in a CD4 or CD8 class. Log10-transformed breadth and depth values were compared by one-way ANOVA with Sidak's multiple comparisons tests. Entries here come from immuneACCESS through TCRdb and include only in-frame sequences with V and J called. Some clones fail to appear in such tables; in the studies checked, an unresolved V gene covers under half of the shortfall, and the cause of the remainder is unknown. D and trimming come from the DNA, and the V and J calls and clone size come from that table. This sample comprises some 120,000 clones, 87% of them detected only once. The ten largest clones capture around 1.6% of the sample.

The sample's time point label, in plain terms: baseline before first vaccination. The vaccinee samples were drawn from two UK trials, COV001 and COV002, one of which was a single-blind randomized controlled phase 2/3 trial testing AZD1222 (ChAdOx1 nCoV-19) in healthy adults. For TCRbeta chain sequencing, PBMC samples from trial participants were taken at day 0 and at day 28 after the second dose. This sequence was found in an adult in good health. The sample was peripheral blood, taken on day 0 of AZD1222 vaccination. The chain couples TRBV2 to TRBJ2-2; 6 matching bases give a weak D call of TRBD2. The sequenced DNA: TGTGCCAGCAGGCCCGGGACTGTGAACACCGGGGAGCTGTTTTTT. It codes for CASRPGTVNTGELFF.